The 18 T cell receptor beta chains reported below all come from one sample, sequenced in a study of CD8+ T cells in alopecia areata. Reverse transcribed after extraction, RNA yielded cDNA as the sequencing template. Profiled with immunoSEQ multiplex PCR; TCRdb holds only in-frame clones, not every one. The sample records 100,000 to 150,000 clones, roughly 50% being singletons. The source material was CD8+ T cells sorted from blood, sampled at week 0. These TCRs come from a human donor with alopecia areata.

This clone was seen a handful of times. The genes are TRBV29-1 and TRBJ2-7; TRBD2 agrees at 9 bases. V lost 6 bases and J lost 3; bases outside the gene matches: 6. The CDR3 runs 13 residues. Germline V CDR1 and CDR2: SQVTM, ANQGSEA. CDR3 amino acids: CSVTAGGRYEQYF. In DNA form, the CDR3 reads TGCAGCGTGACAGCGGGGGGTCGCTACGAGCAGTACTTC.

This clone has at least ten counts. The genes are TRBV15 and TRBJ2-3; tentative D call: TRBD1 (6 bases). The ends were cut back, 3 bases at V and 10 bases at J, with 23 bases in the middle. CDR1 and CDR2 from the germline V gene are LNHNV and YYDKDF (reference sequence). This CDR3 contains 16 residues. CDR3 DNA sequence: TGTGCCACCAGCAGTTTTCCCCCCGCAGGGGTCGTTGCGCAGTATTTT. It translates to CATSSFPPAGVVAQYF.

There are a few counts of this clone. The J gene is TRBJ1-1, the V gene TRBV7-9; perhaps TRBD1 as D (5 bases). The CDR3 consists of 12 residues. CDR1 and CDR2 from the germline V gene are SEHNR and FQNEAQ (reference sequence). Trimming pared 1 base from V and 6 bases from J, leaving 6 bases between. CDR3 sequence (DNA): TGTGCCAGCAGCTTAGGGGGGGCTGAAGCTTTCTTT. Encoded protein: CASSLGGAEAFF.

V usage is TRBV4-2 and J usage is TRBJ2-5; D possibly corresponds to TRBD1 (6 bases). The CDR3 extends over 14 amino acids. CDR1 LGHNA and CDR2 YNFKEQ come from the germline V gene. Trimming shortened V by 4 bases and J by 2 bases, and 11 bases separated the two germline ends. This CDR3 reads CASSPGQRQETQYF. Here the CDR3 DNA reads TGTGCCAGCAGCCCCGGACAGCGACAAGAGACCCAGTACTTC.

V is TRBV27 and J is TRBJ2-7; D remains unclear. CDR1 MNHEY and CDR2 SMNVEV come from the germline V gene (reference sequence). Trimming pared 3 bases from V and 1 base from J, leaving 10 bases between. The CDR3 is made up of 14 amino acids. CDR3 sequence reads: CASSFLSGSYEQYF. DNA of the CDR3: TGTGCCAGCAGTTTCCTGAGTGGTTCCTACGAGCAGTACTTC.

This clone was found a few times. The rearrangement links TRBV27 to TRBJ2-1; D gene uncertain. Germline V gene data show CDR1 as MNHEY and CDR2 as SMNVEV (reference sequence). Trimming shortened V by 2 bases and J by 5 bases, and 10 bases separated the two germline ends. The CDR3 length is 14 residues. Written as DNA, the CDR3 is TGTGCCAGCAGTTTAGTGGCTGAGAACAATGAGCAGTTCTTC. It translates to CASSLVAENNEQFF.

This chain connects TRBV4-3 to TRBJ2-7, with 10 bases fitting TRBD1. The germline V gene encodes CDR1 LGHNA and CDR2 YSLEER. This CDR3 is built from 15 residues. With V trimmed by 4 bases and J by 2 bases, 5 bases remained unmatched. This chain's CDR3 is CASSRGQGEAYEQYF. As DNA, the CDR3 is TGCGCCAGCAGCCGAGGACAGGGGGAGGCCTACGAGCAGTACTTC.

This sequence joins TRBV5-4 and TRBJ2-1, with D perhaps assigned TRBD1 or TRBD2 (5 bases each). Trimming left V 7 bases short and J 7 bases short, with 12 bases between. The germline V gene has CDR1 SGHNT and CDR2 YYREEE (reference sequence). This CDR3 contains 12 residues. CDR3 residues: CASLRGLNEQFF. CDR3 nucleotides: TGTGCCAGCTTGAGGGGTCTAAATGAGCAGTTCTTC.

A few counts support this clone. The V call is TRBV6-4, the J call TRBJ1-6; no clear D. The ends were cut back, 5 bases at V and 7 bases at J, with 12 bases in the middle. The CDR3 totals 14 residues. The germline gives CDR1 MRHNA, CDR2 SNTAGT. CDR3: CASSLDGSNSPLHF. The CDR3 region has the DNA TGTGCCAGCAGTCTGGACGGATCCAATTCACCCCTCCACTTT.

This clone has just a few counts. The CDR3 coding sequence is TGCAGCGTCCCAGGGGAGATACACAGGCCCCCTAACTATGGCTACACCTTC. It encodes CSVPGEIHRPPNYGYTF. V usage is TRBV29-1 and J usage is TRBJ1-2; D may be TRBD1 (6 bases). There are 17 residues in the CDR3. V was trimmed by 6 bases and J by 0 bases, leaving 23 bases between them. From germline, CDR1 is SQVTM and CDR2 ANQGSEA. Using reference TRBV29-1 and TRBJ1-2 for the parts outside the CDR3, the full variable domain is SAVISQKPSRDICQRGTSLTIQCQVDSQVTMMFWYRQQPGQSLTLIATANQGSEATYESGFVIDKFPISRPNLTFSTLTVSNMSPEDSSIYLCSVPGEIHRPPNYGYTFGSGTRLTVV.

The chain couples TRBV14 to TRBJ2-3; D is uncertain. Trimming shortened V by 0 bases and J by 6 bases, and 7 bases separated the two germline ends. CDR1 is SGHDN, CDR2 FVKESK, per germline. The CDR3 sequence is 13 residues long. CDR3 DNA sequence: TGTGCCAGCAGCCAAGATTTGCCGGATACGCAGTATTTT. Translation gives CASSQDLPDTQYF.

The gene calls are TRBV11-2 and TRBJ2-1, with no clear D. Germline V gene lookup returns CDR1 SGHAT and CDR2 FQNNGV. This CDR3 has 18 residues. Trimming took off 1 base at V and 3 bases at J, with 19 bases between the two ends. Here the CDR3 reads CASSLVTPTRVDYNEQFF. The CDR3 region has the DNA TGTGCCAGCAGCTTAGTTACGCCTACAAGGGTGGACTACAATGAGCAGTTCTTC. Combining the CDR3 with reference TRBV11-2 and TRBJ2-1 gives the whole variable domain EAGVAQSPRYKIIEKRQSVAFWCNPISGHATLYWYQQILGQGPKLLIQFQNNGVVDDSQLPKDRFSAERLKGVDSTLKIQPAKLEDSAVYLCASSLVTPTRVDYNEQFFGPGTRLTVL.

V is TRBV10-3 and J is TRBJ2-3; TRBD2 agrees at 13 bases. Germline trimming cut 3 bases from V and 5 bases from J; bases unmatched to any gene: 8. This CDR3 is built from 17 residues. Germline-derived CDR1 and CDR2 are ENHRY and SYGVKD. Here the CDR3 reads CAISDVTSGGLGDTQYF. In nucleotides, the CDR3 is TGTGCCATCAGTGATGTGACTAGCGGGGGGCTTGGAGATACGCAGTATTTT.

This chain joins TRBV7-9 and TRBJ1-6, with TRBD1 matching over 7 bases. Unmatched junction bases numbered 10, after V lost 5 bases and J lost 9 bases. CDR1 and CDR2 from the germline V gene are SEHNR and FQNEAQ (reference sequence). The CDR3 sequence is 15 residues long. The CDR3 bases are TGTGCCAGCAGCCCAAACAGGGGCAGCCGTTCACCCCTCCACTTT. Protein: CASSPNRGSRSPLHF.

This clone has more than one count but fewer than ten. The rearrangement links TRBV9 to TRBJ1-5; D gene unclear. V was clipped by 3 bases and J by 0 bases, with 7 bases between them. CDR1 SGDLS and CDR2 YYNGEE come from the germline V gene. The CDR3 has 14 amino acids. As DNA, the CDR3 is TGTGCCAGCAGCGAGGGTAATAGCAATCAGCCCCAGCATTTT. It encodes CASSEGNSNQPQHF.

The chain uses TRBV27 and TRBJ2-5, with 10 bases lining up with TRBD2. J gave up 4 bases and V 7 bases, and 6 bases lay outside the gene matches. The CDR3 loop spans 14 amino acids. Germline lookup yields CDR1 MNHEY and CDR2 SMNVEV (reference sequence). CDR3 nucleotide sequence: TGTGCCAGCATGGAAAGCGGGGGGGCAGAGACCCAGTACTTC. This translates into CASMESGGAETQYF.

V and J are TRBV5-6 and TRBJ1-1; possible D gene TRBD1, 5 bases. The V and J ends lost 0 bases and 6 bases respectively, with 9 bases between them. The CDR3 is 13 amino acids. Germline loops: CDR1 SGHDT, CDR2 YYEEEE. The CDR3 nucleotides read TGTGCCAGCAGCTTGGAAGGGACCCCTGAAGCTTTCTTT. Translating gives CASSLEGTPEAFF.

V gene TRBV6-5 combines with J gene TRBJ1-5; 8 nucleotides align to TRBD1. Germline-derived CDR1 and CDR2 are MNHEY and SVGAGI. The V gene end was trimmed by 6 bases and the J gene end by 3 bases; junction bases not matched to a gene: 7. CDR3 length: 15 amino acids. CDR3 in DNA: TGTGCCAGCAGCCCCCAGACAGGGGCCAATCAGCCCCAGCATTTT. This sequence encodes CASSPQTGANQPQHF.